Each of the 13 T cell receptor beta chains below was sequenced from the same sample in a study of blood T cell repertoires in COVID-19. Sequencing was performed with immunoSEQ multiplex PCR; in TCRdb, only in-frame clones are kept and a portion is missing. The data contain about 100,000 clones, more than 70% of them singletons. Sequencing was carried out using peripheral blood. Receptor source: a human donor in a cohort sampled during active COVID-19.

The rearrangement joins TRBV5-6 to TRBJ1-2; 8 bases line up with TRBD1. The CDR3 is 16 residues long. Germline lookup yields CDR1 SGHDT and CDR2 YYEEEE. Losses at the gene ends were 4 bases for V and 1 base for J; bases not matched to a gene: 9. This CDR3 reads CASSLGWDRLNYGYTF. DNA for the CDR3: TGTGCCAGCAGCCTGGGGTGGGACAGGCTTAACTATGGCTACACCTTC. Based on the CDR3 plus reference TRBV5-6 and TRBJ1-2, the full variable domain is DAGVTQSPTHLIKTRGQQVTLRCSPKSGHDTVSWYQQALGQGPQFIFQYYEEEERQRGNFPDRFSGHQFPNYSSELNVNALLLGDSALYLCASSLGWDRLNYGYTFGSGTRLTVV.

The chain employs TRBV14 and TRBJ2-3, with D unclear. The V gene lost 0 bases and the J gene lost 7 bases, with 11 bases spanning the gap. CDR1 and CDR2 (germline): SGHDN, FVKESK. This CDR3 is 14 amino acids long. CDR3 sequence: CASSQDLARNTQYF. In DNA, the CDR3 is TGTGCCAGCAGCCAAGATCTTGCCAGGAATACGCAGTATTTT.

The chain combines TRBV27 with TRBJ2-1; maybe TRBD2 (6 bases). V was pared by 10 bases and J by 8 bases, with 21 bases between. Germline loops: CDR1 MNHEY, CDR2 SMNVEV (reference sequence). The CDR3 runs 14 residues. This chain's CDR3 is CAKTTRDLGDEQFF. In DNA form, the CDR3 reads TGTGCCAAAACTACCCGGGACTTGGGTGATGAGCAGTTCTTC.

The CDR3 DNA follows: TGTGCCAGCAGCTTTTCAACCAGGACAGGGGTAGGCTCCTACGAGCAGTACTTC. Encoded protein: CASSFSTRTGVGSYEQYF. The J gene is TRBJ2-7, the V gene TRBV7-6; 9 bases agree with TRBD1. CDR3 length equals 18 residues. In germline, CDR1 is SGHVS, CDR2 FNYEAQ. Trimming took 3 bases from V and 0 from J; bases not matched to a gene: 12.

This chain links TRBV5-5 with TRBJ2-2, with a possible D match to TRBD1 (6 bases). The CDR3 is made up of 15 amino acids. Trimming stripped 3 bases from V and 0 bases from J, with 9 bases between. The V gene's germline CDR1 is SGHKS and CDR2 YYEKEE (reference sequence). In DNA, the CDR3 is TGTGCCAGCAGCTCCACAGGGTCGAACACCGGGGAGCTGTTTTTT. It yields the protein CASSSTGSNTGELFF. Full variable domain (outside the CDR3, taken from reference TRBV5-5 and TRBJ2-2): DAGVTQSPTHLIKTRGQQVTLRCSPISGHKSVSWYQQVLGQGPQFIFQYYEKEERGRGNFPDRFSARQFPNYSSELNVNALLLGDSALYLCASSSTGSNTGELFFGEGSRLTVL.

The CDR3 DNA sequence: TGTGCCAGCAGCTTAGATGCGGCCAATGAGCAGTTCTTC. This gives the protein CASSLDAANEQFF. The gene calls are TRBV7-9 and TRBJ2-1; D unclear. Germline V gene sequence: CDR1 SEHNR, CDR2 FQNEAQ (reference sequence). The CDR3 covers 13 residues. Trimming took 1 base from V and 6 from J, leaving 7 bases between them.

V and J are TRBV10-3 and TRBJ1-6; 7 bases match TRBD1. V lost 6 bases, J lost 5 bases, and 4 bases stayed unmatched. Germline V gene sequence: CDR1 ENHRY, CDR2 SYGVKD. The length of the CDR3 is 14 residues. CDR3 protein: CAIRGDSDNSPLHF. Written as DNA, the CDR3 is TGTGCCATCAGAGGGGACAGTGATAATTCACCCCTCCACTTT.

The chain employs TRBV7-6 and TRBJ1-3; no definite D call. Germline V gene lookup returns CDR1 SGHVS and CDR2 FNYEAQ. CDR3 length: 16 amino acids. Trimming stripped 1 base from V and 0 bases from J, with 10 bases between. This CDR3 reads CASSLGSAVSGNTIYF. The CDR3 bases are TGTGCCAGCAGCTTAGGGTCTGCAGTCTCTGGAAACACCATATATTTT.

The CDR3 reads CASSLSGTRETQYF. CDR3 coding DNA: TGCGCCAGCAGCTTGTCCGGGACTCGAGAGACCCAGTACTTC. V is TRBV5-1 and J is TRBJ2-5; D is perhaps TRBD2 (6 bases). Germline CDR1 and CDR2: SGHRS and YFSETQ. CDR3 size: 14 residues. V lost 1 base, J lost 4 bases, and 11 bases lay in between.

This chain uses TRBV5-5 with TRBJ2-7; D perhaps matches TRBD2 (5 bases). CDR1 is SGHKS and CDR2 is YYEKEE in the germline V gene (reference sequence). CDR3 length equals 16 residues. V was clipped by 4 bases and J by 2 bases, with 19 bases between them. The CDR3: CASSVGGGFWTYEQYF. In DNA form, the CDR3 reads TGTGCCAGCAGCGTCGGCGGAGGCTTCTGGACCTACGAGCAGTACTTC. Combining the CDR3 with reference TRBV5-5 and TRBJ2-7 gives the whole variable domain DAGVTQSPTHLIKTRGQQVTLRCSPISGHKSVSWYQQVLGQGPQFIFQYYEKEERGRGNFPDRFSARQFPNYSSELNVNALLLGDSALYLCASSVGGGFWTYEQYFGPGTRLTVT.

The chain has TRBV27 and TRBJ1-6; the D is unclear. In germline, CDR1 is MNHEY, CDR2 SMNVEV (reference sequence). Trimming left V 5 bases short and J 8 bases short, with 10 bases between. The CDR3 consists of 13 residues. For the CDR3, the DNA is TGTGCCAGCAGTACGGGTTTTTATTCACCCCTCCACTTT. Amino acid sequence: CASSTGFYSPLHF.

V usage is TRBV7-9 and J usage is TRBJ2-3; the D is unclear. The germline V gene encodes CDR1 SEHNR and CDR2 FQNEAQ (reference sequence). CDR3 size: 15 residues. The V end lost 3 bases, the J end lost 11 bases, and 21 bases lay between the germline ends. The CDR3, as DNA: TGTGCCAGCAGCTTGAGTGCTGCTAGTAGTCGACTGCAGTATTTT. Its translation: CASSLSAASSRLQYF. The variable domain in full, completed from reference TRBV7-9 and TRBJ2-3, reads DTGVSQNPRHKITKRGQNVTFRCDPISEHNRLYWYRQTLGQGPEFLTYFQNEAQLEKSRLLSDRFSAERPKGSFSTLEIQRTEQGDSAMYLCASSLSAASSRLQYFGPGTRLTVL.

The V and J genes are TRBV9 and TRBJ2-5, with 7 bases aligning to TRBD1. The CDR3 sequence is 16 residues long. Unmatched junction bases numbered 12, after V lost 2 bases and J lost 5 bases. The germline gives CDR1 SGDLS, CDR2 YYNGEE. For the CDR3, the DNA is TGTGCCAGCAGCGTCCTGCCCGGGACAGCTATGGAGACCCAGTACTTC. Protein: CASSVLPGTAMETQYF.